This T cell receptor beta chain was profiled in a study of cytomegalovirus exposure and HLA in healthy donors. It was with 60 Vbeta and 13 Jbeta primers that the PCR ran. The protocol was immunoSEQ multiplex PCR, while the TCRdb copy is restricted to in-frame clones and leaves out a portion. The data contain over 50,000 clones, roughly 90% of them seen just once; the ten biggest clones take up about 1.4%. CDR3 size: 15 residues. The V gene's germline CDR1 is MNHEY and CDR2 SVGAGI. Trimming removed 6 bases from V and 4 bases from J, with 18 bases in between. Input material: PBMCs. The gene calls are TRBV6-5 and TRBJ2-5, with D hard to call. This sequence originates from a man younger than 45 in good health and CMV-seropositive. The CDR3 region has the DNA TGTGCCAGCAGGCCTAGAGTCTTCCAACCAGAGACCCAGTACTTC. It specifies CASRPRVFQPETQYF.